The clone carrying this T cell receptor (beta chain) was seen repeatedly, ten times or more. The missing CDR3 end, 3 residues past where the read stops, is filled in from the germline J gene. This entry belongs to a study of T cell clonality in common variable immunodeficiency. The length of the CDR3 is 16 residues. CDR1 is KGHSH, CDR2 LQKENI, per germline. V dropped 3 bases and J dropped 3; count of bases not matched to a gene: 10. The assay was immunoSEQ multiplex PCR, and TCRdb's table has in-frame clones only and misses some. There are 80,000 or so clones in the sample, none observed a single time.

Sequenced sample: peripheral blood mononuclear cells. V gene TRBV18 combines with J gene TRBJ2-5; 7 positions match TRBD2. This TCR came from a person aged 18-69 years in good health. CDR3 region: CASSPLASGFKETQYF. CDR3 DNA (partial): TGTGCCAGCTCACCCCTAGCTAGCGGATTTAAAGAGACC.